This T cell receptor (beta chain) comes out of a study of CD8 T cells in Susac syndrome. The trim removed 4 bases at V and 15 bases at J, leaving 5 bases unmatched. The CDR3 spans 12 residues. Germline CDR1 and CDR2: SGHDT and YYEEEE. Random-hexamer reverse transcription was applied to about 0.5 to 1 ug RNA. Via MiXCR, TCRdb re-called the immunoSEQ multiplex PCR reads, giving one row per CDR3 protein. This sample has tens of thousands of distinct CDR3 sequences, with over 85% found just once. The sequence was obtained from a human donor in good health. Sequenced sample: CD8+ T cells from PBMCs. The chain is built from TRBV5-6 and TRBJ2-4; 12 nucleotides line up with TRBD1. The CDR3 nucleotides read TGTGCCAGCAGCCCGGGACAGGGGGCCGCGTACTTC. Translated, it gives CASSPGQGAAYF.